Sequencing of this T cell receptor beta chain was carried out in a study of CD8 T cells in ankylosing spondylitis. A word on this clonotype: One base away lies a much larger clone, so this may be a sequencing read error.

The germline V gene encodes CDR1 SEHNR and CDR2 FQNEAQ (reference sequence). This CDR3 region has 13 residues. Via MiXCR, TCRdb re-called the 5' RACE reads, giving one row per CDR3 protein. The sample shows roughly 250,000 distinct CDR3 sequences, around 9.1% of them seen only once. The sequence was obtained from a male donor with ankylosing spondylitis or in good health (not recorded which). The rearrangement links TRBV7-9 to TRBJ1-1; tentatively, D is TRBD1 (5 bases). Sequencing used blood, either unsorted or a sorted T cell fraction (not recorded which). The CDR3: CANSLGSGREAFF. DNA of the CDR3: TGTGCCAACAGCTTAGGATCGGGGCGTGAAGCTTTCTTT.